This TCR beta chain was identified during a study of T cell repertoires and HLA-DP antigens. Produced via immunoSEQ multiplex PCR; TCRdb's table is partial and in-frame only. The sample records 90,000 to 130,000 clones, more than 85% being singletons. This CDR3 region has 14 residues. Germline V lookup: CDR1 SNHLY, CDR2 FYNNEI. Trimming took 6 bases from V and 0 from J, leaving 6 bases between them. Findings and limits, study-wide: Pre-culture clonality, about 0.042, was far below sorted CD137+ clonality of about 0.4. Previously undetected clones averaged about 35% and 50% against the two alleles respectively.

Note on this clone: The antigen is not known.

The TCR comes from a woman aged 18-30 years in good health and CMV-seronegative. This chain connects TRBV2 to TRBJ1-6; no reliable D call. The sample consisted of CD4+ T cells from PBMCs. Here the CDR3 reads CASRVNSYNSPLHF. CDR3 DNA sequence: TGTGCCAGCAGAGTCAACTCCTATAATTCACCCCTCCACTTT. Combining the CDR3 with reference TRBV2 and TRBJ1-6 gives the whole variable domain EPEVTQTPSHQVTQMGQEVILRCVPISNHLYFYWYRQILGQKVEFLVSFYNNEISEKSEIFDDQFSVERPDGSNFTLKIRSTKLEDSAMYFCASRVNSYNSPLHFGNGTRLTVT.